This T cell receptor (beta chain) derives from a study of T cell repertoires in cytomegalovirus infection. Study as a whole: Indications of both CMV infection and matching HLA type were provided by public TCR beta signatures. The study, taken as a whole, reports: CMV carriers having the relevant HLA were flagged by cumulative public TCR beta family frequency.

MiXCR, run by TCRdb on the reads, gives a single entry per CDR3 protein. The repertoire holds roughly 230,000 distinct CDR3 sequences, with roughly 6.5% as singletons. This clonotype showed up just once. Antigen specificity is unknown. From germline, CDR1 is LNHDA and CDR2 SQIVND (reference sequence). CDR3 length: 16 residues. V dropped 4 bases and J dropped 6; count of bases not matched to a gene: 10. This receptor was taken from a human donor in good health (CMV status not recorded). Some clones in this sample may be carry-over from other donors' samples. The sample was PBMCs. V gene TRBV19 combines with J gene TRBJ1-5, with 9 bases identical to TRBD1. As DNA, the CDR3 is TGTGCCAGTAGTACAAACCGGGACAGGGCGACTCAGCCCCAGCATTTT. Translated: CASSTNRDRATQPQHF.